This entry lists 29 T cell receptor beta chains sequenced from one sample in a study of T cell repertoires in cytomegalovirus infection (dated by TCRdb to about 2019). Sequencer: Illumina HiSeq 1500. TCRdb reworked the public reads: Q25 trimming with fastp, MiXCR clone assembly, productive beta chains retained. A single entry per CDR3 protein holds the most common genes and DNA from its merged rows. The table for this sample lists about 140,000 distinct CDR3 sequences; under 8% of them were counted only once. Over 15% of the sample is in the top ten clones. The sequenced material came from PBMCs. The receptor source for this set is a human donor in good health (CMV status not recorded). Some clones in this sample may be carry-over from other donors' samples.

This clonotype was detected ten times or more. The chain joins TRBV24-1 to TRBJ2-1, with D possibly TRBD1 on 5 matching bases. Germline CDR1 reads KGHDR; CDR2 reads SFDVKD. The V end lost 6 bases, the J end lost 1 base, and 9 bases lay between the germline ends. CDR3 length: 14 residues. The CDR3: CATSNGASYNEQFF. Written as DNA, the CDR3 is TGTGCCACCAGTAATGGGGCTTCCTACAATGAGCAGTTCTTC.

This clonotype is classed as medium-sized. The genes are TRBV7-8 and TRBJ2-1, with a tentative D call TRBD2 (6 bases). Germline V CDR1 and CDR2: SGHVS, FQNEAQ. The CDR3 has 16 amino acids. V was cut by 2 bases and J by 4 bases, with 15 bases left in between. CDR3 residues: CASSLSALARYNEQFF. The CDR3 DNA follows: TGTGCCAGCAGCTTATCAGCGCTAGCGAGATACAATGAGCAGTTCTTC.

This clonotype was counted many times. The V and J genes are TRBV5-5 and TRBJ1-2; D may be TRBD1 (6 bases). V was trimmed by 4 bases and J by 4 bases, leaving 14 bases between them. Germline values: CDR1 SGHKS, CDR2 YYEKEE (reference sequence). The CDR3 contains 14 residues. CDR3 in amino acids: CASSQTGGRYGYTF. For the CDR3, the DNA is TGTGCCAGCAGCCAGACAGGAGGACGCTATGGCTACACCTTC.

This clonotype was counted at least ten times. V and J are TRBV7-2 and TRBJ2-2; 9 bases align to TRBD2. CDR1 and CDR2 (germline): SGHTA, FQGNSA. Trimming cost V 1 base and J 7 bases; bases outside gene matches: 13. The CDR3 has 18 amino acids. CDR3 amino acids: CASSLGSGRGGRGGELFF. DNA of the CDR3: TGTGCCAGCAGCTTAGGGTCGGGGCGGGGGGGAAGAGGCGGGGAGCTGTTTTTT. Looking up the rest from reference TRBV7-2 and TRBJ2-2 gives the full variable domain: GAGVSQSPSNKVTEKGKDVELRCDPISGHTALYWYRQSLGQGLEFLIYFQGNSAPDKSGLPSDRFSAERTGGSVSTLTIQRTQQEDSAVYLCASSLGSGRGGRGGELFFGEGSRLTVL.

This chain uses TRBV20-1 with TRBJ2-5; 10 bases map to TRBD1. V trimming: 3 bases; J trimming: 4 bases; junction bases outside the gene matches: 8. This CDR3 has 15 residues. Germline V gene data show CDR1 as DFQATT and CDR2 as SNEGSKA (reference sequence). For the CDR3, the DNA is TGCAGTGCTAGCCCCCGGACAGGGGGGGGAGAGACCCAGTACTTC. Protein sequence: CSASPRTGGGETQYF.

This sequence joins TRBV12-3 or TRBV12-4 and TRBJ1-5, with D possibly TRBD1 on 6 matching bases. V was clipped by 8 bases and J by 7 bases, with 15 bases between them. This CDR3 spans 13 amino acids. CDR3 protein: CASRRGGSQPQHF. CDR3 DNA sequence: TGTGCCAGCCGGAGAGGGGGGAGCCAGCCCCAGCATTTT.

This clonotype has a count of ten or more. J is TRBJ2-1 and V is TRBV6-1, with 8 bases aligning to TRBD2. CDR1 and CDR2 from the germline V gene are MNHNS and SASEGT. The CDR3 runs to 16 residues. With V trimmed by 7 bases and J by 3 bases, 11 bases remained unmatched. The CDR3 loop reads CASTGWAGGVYNEQFF. Here the CDR3 DNA reads TGTGCCAGCACGGGATGGGCGGGGGGAGTCTACAATGAGCAGTTCTTC.

This clonotype came up a few times. The rearrangement links TRBV11-2 to TRBJ2-2; TRBD2 aligns across 8 bases. The CDR3 has 14 amino acids. The trim removed 7 bases at V and 7 bases at J, leaving 8 bases unmatched. The V gene's germline CDR1 is SGHAT and CDR2 FQNNGV. The CDR3 loop is CASTPGGALGELFF. CDR3 coding DNA: TGTGCCAGCACCCCGGGGGGGGCCCTCGGGGAGCTGTTTTTT.

Ten or more counts support this clonotype. The chain carries TRBV7-8 and TRBJ2-5, with D tentatively TRBD1 or TRBD2 (5 bases each). CDR1 is SGHVS, CDR2 FQNEAQ, per germline. V was clipped by 3 bases and J by 1 base, with 12 bases between them. This CDR3 has 15 amino acids. The CDR3 loop reads CASSFGSGAQETQYF. CDR3 sequence (DNA): TGTGCCAGCAGCTTTGGTTCCGGGGCCCAAGAGACCCAGTACTTC.

The V gene is TRBV28, the J gene TRBJ1-2, with D maybe TRBD1 (6 bases). The ends were cut back, 6 bases at V and 4 bases at J, with 15 bases in the middle. The V gene's germline CDR1 is MDHEN and CDR2 SYDVKM. The CDR3 is 14 residues long. The CDR3 DNA sequence: TGTGCCAGCAGGGGGGGGCAGAAACCCTATGGCTACACCTTC. Translation gives CASRGGQKPYGYTF.

This clonotype was found a few times. This chain uses TRBV20-1 with TRBJ2-1; no clear D gene. V was pared by 5 bases and J by 0 bases, with 11 bases between. The CDR3 is made up of 14 amino acids. Per germline, CDR1 DFQATT and CDR2 SNEGSKA (reference sequence). In DNA form, the CDR3 reads TGCAGTGCTTTCCGGCAAAGCTCCTACAATGAGCAGTTCTTC. Translated: CSAFRQSSYNEQFF.

The table lists this clonotype with many counts. The J gene is TRBJ2-1, the V gene TRBV7-9; D might be TRBD1 (5 bases). Trimming stripped 1 base from V and 6 bases from J, with 19 bases between. The CDR3 is made up of 17 amino acids. In germline, CDR1 is SEHNR, CDR2 FQNEAQ (reference sequence). The CDR3, as DNA: TGTGCCAGCAGCTTAGTCGTAGGGGTCGTAAGGGTCAATGAGCAGTTCTTC. It is translated as CASSLVVGVVRVNEQFF.

CDR3 coding DNA: TGCAGTGCTGGCCCTGACTTAATAGGGGAAAAACTGTTTTTT. Translation: CSAGPDLIGEKLFF. The V gene is TRBV20-1, the J gene TRBJ1-4; the D is unclear. Trimming cost V 5 bases and J 8 bases, with 18 bases left between them. Looked up from germline, CDR1 is DFQATT and CDR2 is SNEGSKA (reference sequence). The CDR3 has 14 amino acids.

This clonotype was counted many times. The chain couples TRBV5-1 to TRBJ1-1, with D tentatively TRBD1 (6 bases). In germline, CDR1 is SGHRS, CDR2 YFSETQ. The CDR3 covers 16 residues. V was shortened by 4 bases and J by 10 bases, with 26 bases between the two germline ends. Here the CDR3 reads CASSPWDRGGMAGAFF. As DNA, the CDR3 is TGCGCCAGCAGCCCATGGGACCGAGGGGGTATGGCCGGAGCTTTCTTT.

V is TRBV7-2 and J is TRBJ2-7, with D perhaps TRBD2 (5 bases). V dropped 2 bases and J dropped 2 bases, with 16 bases sitting between them. The CDR3 sequence is 16 residues long. Germline values: CDR1 SGHTA, CDR2 FQGNSA. The CDR3 DNA reads as TGTGCCAGCAGCTTATTGGGTAGCGCCACACCCTACGAGCAGTACTTC. It specifies CASSLLGSATPYEQYF.

The chain recombines TRBV10-3 with TRBJ1-4; TRBD1 might be the D (6 bases). This CDR3 is built from 13 residues. Germline CDR1 is ENHRY and CDR2 is SYGVKD. The ends were cut back, 6 bases at V and 8 bases at J, with 13 bases in the middle. The CDR3 nucleotides are TGTGCCATCAGGGGGGGGGCTGGCGAAAAACTGTTTTTT. It translates to CAIRGGAGEKLFF.

This clonotype was recorded only once. A much larger clone differs from this one at a single base, so this may be a read error. The rearrangement uses TRBV28 and TRBJ1-5; the D is unclear. This CDR3 contains 15 residues. Germline lookup yields CDR1 MDHEN and CDR2 SYDVKM. CDR3 amino acids: CDSSLLLGDNQPQHF. DNA for the CDR3: TGTGACAGCAGTCTCCTTCTGGGCGACAATCAGCCCCAGCATTTT.

This clonotype has a count of ten or more. This chain uses TRBV7-2 with TRBJ2-1; D is ambiguous. V lost 2 bases and J lost 9, with 5 bases in between. Germline CDR1 SGHTA, CDR2 FQGNSA. The CDR3 extends over 11 amino acids. DNA for the CDR3: TGTGCCAGCAGCTTATATAGTGAGCAGTTCTTC. This encodes CASSLYSEQFF.

This clonotype has a count of ten or more. An end of the junction differs from the germline gene, which may be a read error. The rearrangement uses TRBV7-9 and TRBJ2-1, with D possibly matching TRBD2 (7 bases). The CDR3 runs to 13 residues. The germline V gene has CDR1 SEHNR and CDR2 FQNEAQ (reference sequence). This CDR3 is CASSYLGGGPADF. DNA of the CDR3: TGTGCCAGCAGCTACTTAGGGGGGGGCCCCGCGGACTTC.

The rearrangement uses TRBV15 and TRBJ1-2, with D hard to call. There are 15 residues in the CDR3. The germline gives CDR1 LNHNV, CDR2 YYDKDF (reference sequence). V gave up 0 bases and J gave up 10 bases, with 18 bases separating them. The CDR3 DNA sequence: TGTGCCACCAGCAGAGATGCAACGTATAGGAACGACTACACCTTC. Its translation is CATSRDATYRNDYTF.

This clonotype occurred many times. The chain employs TRBV7-2 and TRBJ2-2, with 8 positions matching TRBD1. Per germline, CDR1 SGHTA and CDR2 FQGNSA. With 5 bases clipped from V and 6 bases from J, the junction kept 8 bases outside the gene matches. The CDR3 is made up of 15 amino acids. CDR3: CASSRTGQGAGELFF. CDR3 sequence (DNA): TGTGCCAGCAGCCGAACCGGACAGGGAGCCGGGGAGCTGTTTTTT.

The sample holds many counts of this clonotype. This chain joins TRBV28 and TRBJ2-2; D is perhaps TRBD1 (6 bases). V shed 7 bases and J shed 5 bases, with 14 bases lying between them. CDR1 is MDHEN and CDR2 is SYDVKM in the germline V gene. The length of the CDR3 is 14 residues. CDR3 amino acids: CASTPPTGTGELFF. The DNA for the CDR3 is TGTGCCAGCACCCCTCCAACAGGGACCGGGGAGCTGTTTTTT.

This clonotype was counted a few times. The V and J genes are TRBV7-9 and TRBJ1-6, with 9 nucleotides matching TRBD1. V gave up 5 bases and J gave up 9 bases; unmatched junction bases: 8. The CDR3 is 15 amino acids. Germline CDR1 is SEHNR and CDR2 is FQNEAQ (reference sequence). This CDR3 reads CASSQRDRVGSPLHF. The CDR3 region has the DNA TGTGCCAGCAGCCAACGGGACAGGGTCGGTTCACCCCTCCACTTT.

The chain uses TRBV10-3 and TRBJ2-1; D uncertain. The germline V gene encodes CDR1 ENHRY and CDR2 SYGVKD. CDR3 length equals 15 residues. Trimming took 0 bases from V and 7 from J, leaving 13 bases between them. The CDR3 nucleotides read TGTGCCATCAGTGAGTCGGACGTAACCAAAAATGAGCAGTTCTTC. As protein: CAISESDVTKNEQFF.

This clonotype was seen many times. The chain combines TRBV5-6 with TRBJ1-4; 10 bases fit TRBD1. V trimming: 1 base; J trimming: 4 bases; junction bases outside the gene matches: 4. The CDR3 covers 16 residues. Per germline, CDR1 SGHDT and CDR2 YYEEEE. In nucleotides, the CDR3 is TGTGCCAGCAGCTTGACAGGACAGGGGGGTAATGAAAAACTGTTTTTT. This codes for CASSLTGQGGNEKLFF.

In its sample, this clonotype was seen a few times. The chain combines TRBV14 with TRBJ1-3, with D maybe TRBD1 (5 bases). Germline V gene data show CDR1 as SGHDN and CDR2 as FVKESK. The ends were cut back, 3 bases at V and 4 bases at J, with 13 bases in the middle. This CDR3 spans 15 amino acids. CDR3 residues: CASSQRGTAGNTIYF. The CDR3 nucleotides are TGTGCCAGCAGCCAGCGGGGCACGGCGGGAAACACCATATATTTT.

The chain employs TRBV7-9 and TRBJ2-6, with a tentative D call TRBD1 (5 bases). V was pared by 9 bases and J by 2 bases, with 17 bases between. The CDR3 spans 16 residues. CDR1 is SEHNR, CDR2 FQNEAQ, per germline (reference sequence). CDR3 DNA sequence: TGTGCCAGTTCCCTCCCCTCAGGGACTGGGGCCAACGTCCTGACTTTC. Translation: CASSLPSGTGANVLTF.

Ten or more counts support this clonotype. The genes are TRBV12-5 and TRBJ2-1; 9 bases line up with TRBD1. Germline-derived CDR1 and CDR2 are LGHNT and FRNRAP. V trimming: 7 bases; J trimming: 3 bases; junction bases outside the gene matches: 7. This CDR3 spans 15 amino acids. The CDR3 nucleotides read TGTGCTAGTGCTGGCGGACAGGGGATCTACAATGAGCAGTTCTTC. Translating it yields CASAGGQGIYNEQFF.

The rearrangement links TRBV2 to TRBJ1-3; 7 nucleotides agree with TRBD1. CDR1 SNHLY and CDR2 FYNNEI come from the germline V gene. The trim removed 4 bases at V and 2 bases at J, leaving 8 bases unmatched. The CDR3 consists of 16 residues. CDR3 sequence: CASSVKPTGTGNTIYF. The DNA of the CDR3 is TGTGCCAGCAGTGTAAAACCGACAGGGACTGGAAACACCATATATTTT.